This note documents a single TCR beta chain sequence. The antigen is undetermined. This record comes from a study of T cell responses to AZD1222 COVID-19 vaccine. With 3 bases clipped from V and 6 bases from J, the junction kept 10 bases outside the gene matches. The germline CDR1 and CDR2 sequences are MDHEN and SYDVKM. The CDR3 is 16 residues long. Data came from immunoSEQ multiplex PCR; TCRdb stores just in-frame clones and leaves some out. The sample shows 150,000 or so clones, roughly 91% of them seen only once. Notes on the study in general: Nearly half of spike-specific TCRs reportedly target variant regions that are unmutated in the B.1.351 and B.1.1.7 variants. AZD1222 recipients seropositive at baseline numbered only five to seven.

This specimen was peripheral blood, taken 28 days after the second AZD1222 dose. The rearrangement joins TRBV28 to TRBJ2-1, with 8 bases identical to TRBD2. The receptor was derived from an adult who received the AZD1222 COVID-19 vaccine. The CDR3 is CASSFIGLAGGNEQFF. Here the CDR3 DNA reads TGTGCCAGCAGTTTCATAGGGCTAGCGGGTGGCAATGAGCAGTTCTTC.